These T cell receptor beta chains were read from a single sample in a study of blood T cell repertoires in COVID-19. Repertoires were generated with immunoSEQ multiplex PCR, while TCRdb's copy carries only in-frame clones and drops some. Here the sample spans tens of thousands of clones, approximately 80% being singletons. Sequencing was carried out using peripheral blood. These receptors all come from a woman aged 80 or older with active or convalescent COVID-19. Each CDR3 is given without its conserved first and last residue.

V,J,CDR3
TRBV19,TRBJ1-5,ASSIGDRPQH
TRBV19,TRBJ2-5,ASREGLAGAETQY
TRBV5-6,TRBJ2-7,ASTQRFKGTSGSWEQY
TRBV18,TRBJ2-7,ASSPGQTYEQY
TRBV18,TRBJ2-7,ASSPGQGSSYEQY
TRBV11-3,TRBJ2-1,ASSLDQTGGRVQF
TRBV5-5,TRBJ1-5,ASSLPGSYSNQPQH
TRBV10-1,TRBJ2-5,ASSTGNSQETQY
TRBV5-4,TRBJ1-1,ASSLQGAMITEAF
TRBV19,TRBJ1-5,ASLPPNRAGQPQH
TRBV4-1,TRBJ1-5,ASSQDIRGASSNQPQH
TRBV25-1,TRBJ2-7,ATAGLAGVIRSYEQY
TRBV28,TRBJ2-7,ASSPRGSLSYEQY
TRBV4-3,TRBJ1-2,ASSQTDRALPYGYT
TRBV28,TRBJ1-2,ASAFLPGQGLPNYGYT
TRBV3-1/TRBV3-2,TRBJ2-3,ASSLSDRGRATQY
TRBV10-3,TRBJ2-7,AISGVGGGSSYEQY
TRBV5-4,TRBJ2-4,ASSPTGGWDIQY
TRBV5-1,TRBJ1-1,ASSSDSGTGSTEAF
TRBV7-9,TRBJ1-4,ASSWTGGGNEKLF
TRBV11-2,TRBJ1-1,ASSPWEGGWTEAF
TRBV5-1,TRBJ2-2,ASSLGTEMNTGELF
TRBV12-3/TRBV12-4,TRBJ1-2,ASSLAGLNGYT
TRBV6-2/TRBV6-3,TRBJ2-1,ASSYPTSGGSSYNEQF
TRBV11-2,TRBJ2-7,ASNRWGQGPRDYEQY
TRBV7-2,TRBJ2-2,ASSLGSGRAMTGELF
TRBV7-2,TRBJ1-1,ASRTPWTGMNTEAF
TRBV19,TRBJ2-1,ASKGTSGWSSYNEQF
TRBV11-2,TRBJ2-2,ASSQKPGNGELF
TRBV7-8,TRBJ2-7,ASSLGLAYYEQY
TRBV27,TRBJ2-5,ASSLGQGAGETQY
TRBV7-9,TRBJ2-5,ASSLGMGVQETQY
TRBV4-3,TRBJ2-3,ASSQGTYSGGYTDTQY
TRBV6-2/TRBV6-3,TRBJ2-1,ASSYADEQF
TRBV10-3,TRBJ1-3,AISDWLAKLGGNTIY
TRBV14,TRBJ2-1,ASSQPGGWQF
TRBV30,TRBJ1-5,AWIRDNNQPQH
TRBV6-5,TRBJ1-4,ATRQGAGGEKLF
TRBV28,TRBJ2-7,ASSFSLTDRSSYEQY
TRBV21-1,TRBJ2-7,ASSNPEDYEQY
TRBV7-3,TRBJ1-1,ASSLQGNTEAF
TRBV7-2,TRBJ1-1,ASRGDTEAF
TRBV27,TRBJ2-7,ASSSSRAYEQY
TRBV2,TRBJ2-7,ASQRRDNSYEQY
TRBV18,TRBJ1-4,ASSQATGGREKLF
TRBV30,TRBJ2-2,AWKTGLNTGELF
TRBV4-3,TRBJ2-5,ASSLGLEETQY
TRBV4-2,TRBJ2-7,ASSQDLTVLYEQY
TRBV4-1,TRBJ2-7,ASSLRDRDGMAYEQY
TRBV4-1,TRBJ1-4,ASSQEARGTNEKLF
TRBV3-1/TRBV3-2,TRBJ2-1,ASSPTSGDPVDEQF
TRBV18,TRBJ1-6,ASSPGTPQINSPLH
TRBV24-1,TRBJ2-3,ATSDLRFGGTDTQY
TRBV21-1,TRBJ1-5,ASSKEPGDKSQLENQPQH
TRBV2,TRBJ2-1,ASSMGQGNEQF
TRBV7-3,TRBJ2-1,ASSPGTGINNEQF
TRBV11-1,TRBJ2-5,ASSLGRGDPRTQY
TRBV7-2,TRBJ2-2,ASSLVGQVNTGELF
TRBV4-1,TRBJ1-2,ASSRERELYYGYT
TRBV18,TRBJ1-5,ASSPGLNSNQPQH